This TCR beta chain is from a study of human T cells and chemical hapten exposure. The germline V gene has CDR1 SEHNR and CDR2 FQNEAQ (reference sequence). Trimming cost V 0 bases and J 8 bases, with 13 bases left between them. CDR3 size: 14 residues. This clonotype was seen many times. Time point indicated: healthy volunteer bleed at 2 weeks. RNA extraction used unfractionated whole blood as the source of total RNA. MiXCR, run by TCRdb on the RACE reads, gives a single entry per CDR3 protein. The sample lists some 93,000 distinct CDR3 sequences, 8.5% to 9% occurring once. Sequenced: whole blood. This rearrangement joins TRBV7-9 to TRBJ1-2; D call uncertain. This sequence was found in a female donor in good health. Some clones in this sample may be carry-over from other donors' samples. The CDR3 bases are TGTGCCAGCAGCTTAGCAGGGAATTTGGAAGGCTACACCTTC. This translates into CASSLAGNLEGYTF.